This TCR beta chain was captured in a study of blood T cell repertoires in COVID-19. Generated by immunoSEQ multiplex PCR, the TCRdb table keeps only in-frame clones and is missing some. The profile shows 100,000 to 150,000 clones, less than 90% of them singletons. Participants were aged about 18 to 100 years, lived in some 23 US areas, and enrolled virtually. The V gene lost 3 bases and the J gene lost 4 bases, with 12 bases spanning the gap. The CDR3 consists of 14 residues. Germline lookup yields CDR1 LNHDA and CDR2 SQIVND (reference sequence). V and J are TRBV19 and TRBJ1-2, with D perhaps TRBD1 (5 bases). Sequenced material: PBMCs or T cells enriched from blood (not recorded which). This sequence was found in a woman aged 45-60 years who had recovered from COVID-19. DNA of the CDR3: TGTGCCAGTAGTATCGAGCAGGGTATCTATGGCTACACCTTC. Residues: CASSIEQGIYGYTF.